These 9 T cell receptor beta chains were sequenced from one sample in a study of beta chain features in type 1 diabetes. The authors reverse transcribed all of the isolated RNA, so sequencing captured expressed TCRB transcripts. Libraries were prepared by immunoSEQ multiplex PCR; TCRdb keeps only in-frame clonotypes and omits some of them. This table has fewer than 200,000 clones, approximately 13% appearing once. The sample taken for sequencing was central memory CD4+ T cells from blood. The receptors come from a woman under 30 in good health.

The chain carries TRBV5-1 and TRBJ2-1; 13 bases map to TRBD2. The CDR3 is 16 residues long. J gave up 8 bases and V 4 bases, and 9 bases lay outside the gene matches. The germline V gene encodes CDR1 SGHRS and CDR2 YFSETQ. CDR3 loop: CASSKGLAGVKYEQFF. DNA of the CDR3: TGCGCCAGCAGCAAAGGACTAGCGGGAGTGAAGTATGAGCAGTTCTTC.

This clone turned up a few times. The chain carries TRBV27 and TRBJ2-5; TRBD2 agrees at 7 bases. J lost 0 bases, V lost 8 bases, and 12 bases had no gene match. Germline V CDR1 and CDR2: MNHEY, SMNVEV (reference sequence). This CDR3 has 16 residues. CDR3 amino acids: CASVSGTGGYQETQYF. CDR3 in DNA: TGTGCCAGCGTTAGTGGAACGGGAGGATACCAAGAGACCCAGTACTTC.

The sample holds a few counts of this clone. V usage is TRBV28 and J usage is TRBJ1-5, with 7 bases fitting TRBD1. This CDR3 contains 14 residues. The germline gives CDR1 MDHEN, CDR2 SYDVKM. Trimming cost V 6 bases and J 4 bases; bases outside gene matches: 6. CDR3 region: CASSSRTGNQPQHF. The CDR3 DNA reads as TGTGCCAGCAGCTCCCGGACAGGTAATCAGCCCCAGCATTTT.

This clone was counted only a few times. The V gene is TRBV9, the J gene TRBJ2-1, with TRBD1 matching 8 bases. This CDR3 has 14 amino acids. In germline, CDR1 is SGDLS, CDR2 YYNGEE. The J segment lost 7 bases and the V segment lost 3 bases, leaving 6 bases of the junction unmatched. The CDR3 here is CASSARQGKNEQFF. The CDR3 bases are TGTGCCAGCAGCGCGAGACAGGGGAAAAATGAGCAGTTCTTC.

The chain recombines TRBV29-1 with TRBJ1-4, with D tentatively TRBD1 (5 bases). Trimming took 3 bases from V and 2 from J, leaving 10 bases between them. The CDR3 is made up of 14 amino acids. Per the germline V gene, CDR1 is SQVTM and CDR2 is ANQGSEA. The CDR3 spells CSVDGGDTNEKLFF. DNA for the CDR3: TGCAGCGTTGATGGGGGGGACACTAATGAAAAACTGTTTTTT. Full variable domain (outside the CDR3, taken from reference TRBV29-1 and TRBJ1-4): SAVISQKPSRDICQRGTSLTIQCQVDSQVTMMFWYRQQPGQSLTLIATANQGSEATYESGFVIDKFPISRPNLTFSTLTVSNMSPEDSSIYLCSVDGGDTNEKLFFGSGTQLSVL.

This clone was recorded a few times. The genes are TRBV4-1 and TRBJ1-2, with TRBD1 as a possible D gene (5 bases). Germline lookup yields CDR1 MGHRA and CDR2 YSYEKL. The CDR3 is 19 residues long. The ends were cut back, 0 bases at V and 2 bases at J, with 22 bases in the middle. The CDR3 DNA is TGCGCCAGCAGCCAAGATCGGAGTGGGGCAGCTCTCCGAAACTATGGCTACACCTTC. It codes for CASSQDRSGAALRNYGYTF.

The chain has TRBV29-1 and TRBJ1-2, with TRBD1 identical over 8 bases. V was pared by 2 bases and J by 4 bases, with 9 bases of the junction left unmatched. Germline values: CDR1 SQVTM, CDR2 ANQGSEA. This CDR3 is built from 15 residues. The CDR3: CSVESGTGLSYGYTF. The CDR3 nucleotides are TGCAGCGTTGAATCGGGGACAGGTTTGAGCTATGGCTACACCTTC.

This rearrangement joins TRBV30 to TRBJ2-1, with 14 bases fitting TRBD2. CDR1 and CDR2 from the germline V gene are GTSNPN and SVGIG (reference sequence). V lost 0 bases to trimming and J lost 7 bases; unmatched junction nucleotides: 8. The CDR3 consists of 17 residues. CDR3 coding DNA: TGTGCCTGGAGTGTAGAGGGACTAGCGGGAGCTGGGAATGAGCAGTTCTTC. This encodes CAWSVEGLAGAGNEQFF.

The chain uses TRBV15 and TRBJ1-1; 8 nucleotides align to TRBD1. CDR1 is LNHNV and CDR2 is YYDKDF in the germline V gene (reference sequence). The CDR3 runs 14 residues. V trimming: 7 bases; J trimming: 5 bases; junction bases outside the gene matches: 9. CDR3 in DNA: TGTGCCACCACCCAGGACAGGGCGGGGACTGAAGCTTTCTTT. Protein: CATTQDRAGTEAFF.